The T cell receptor beta chain described here comes from a study of blood T cell repertoires in COVID-19. There are 12 residues in the CDR3. Germline V gene sequence: CDR1 KGHSH, CDR2 LQKENI. The V end lost 6 bases, the J end lost 9 bases, and 12 bases lay between the germline ends. TCRdb's copy holds only in-frame clones and misses some; the assay was immunoSEQ multiplex PCR. The sample includes approximately 300,000 clones, about nine tenths of them seen just once. This sequence joins TRBV18 and TRBJ2-1, with D possibly being TRBD2 (5 bases). The sequencing input was PBMCs or T cells enriched from blood (not recorded which). The sequence came from a woman younger than 35 who had recovered from COVID-19. The CDR3 region is CASSDYLGEQFF. For the CDR3, the DNA is TGTGCCAGCTCTGACTACCTCGGTGAGCAGTTCTTC.